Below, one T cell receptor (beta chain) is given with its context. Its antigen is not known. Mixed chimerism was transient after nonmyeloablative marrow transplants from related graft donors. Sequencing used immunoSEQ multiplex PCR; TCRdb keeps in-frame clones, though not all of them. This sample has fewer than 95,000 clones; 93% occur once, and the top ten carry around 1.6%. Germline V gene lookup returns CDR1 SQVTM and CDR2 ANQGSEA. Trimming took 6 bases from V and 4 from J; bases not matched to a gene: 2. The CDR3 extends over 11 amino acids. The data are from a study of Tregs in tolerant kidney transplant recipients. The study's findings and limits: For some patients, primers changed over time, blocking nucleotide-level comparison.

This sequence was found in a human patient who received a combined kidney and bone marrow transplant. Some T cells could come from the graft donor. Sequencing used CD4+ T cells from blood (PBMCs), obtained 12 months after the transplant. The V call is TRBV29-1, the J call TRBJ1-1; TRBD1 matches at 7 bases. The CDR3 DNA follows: TGCAGCGTAACAGGGGCCACTGAAGCTTTCTTT. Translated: CSVTGATEAFF.